These 17 T cell receptor beta chains were all obtained from the same sample, sequenced in a study of beta chain features in type 1 diabetes. Reverse transcription of all isolated RNA meant that expressed TCRB transcripts were sequenced. Some clones are missing from TCRdb's copy, which holds only in-frame ones; the method was immunoSEQ multiplex PCR. The sample records under 300,000 clones, approximately 8% being singletons. Sequencing used central memory CD4+ T cells from blood. These receptors were obtained from a woman in her late teens or twenties in good health.

This sequence joins TRBV4-2 and TRBJ1-4, with D maybe TRBD1 (5 bases). The CDR3 has 15 residues. With 0 bases removed from V and 6 bases from J, the gap between germline ends came to 11 bases. Germline V CDR1 and CDR2: LGHNA, YNFKEQ. In nucleotides, the CDR3 is TGTGCCAGCAGCCAAGAGGGAGGGACTCATGAAAAACTGTTTTTT. Translation gives CASSQEGGTHEKLFF.

This clone turned up a few times. The chain couples TRBV10-3 to TRBJ2-6; 10 bases align to TRBD1. Trimming at V came to 10 bases and at J to 0 bases, leaving 3 bases not matched to a gene. The germline CDR1 and CDR2 sequences are ENHRY and SYGVKD. The CDR3 totals 15 residues. The CDR3 region has the DNA TGTGCCAGCCGGACAGGGGGCTCTGGGGCCAACGTCCTGACTTTC. This gives the protein CASRTGGSGANVLTF.

This clone was detected only a few times. The chain couples TRBV2 to TRBJ2-1; D perhaps matches TRBD1 (6 bases). The CDR3 has 14 amino acids. The V end lost 6 bases, the J end lost 1 base, and 10 bases lay between the germline ends. Germline assignment: CDR1 SNHLY and CDR2 FYNNEI. In DNA, the CDR3 is TGTGCCAGCAGCAACAGGGTATCCTACAATGAGCAGTTCTTC. This sequence encodes CASSNRVSYNEQFF.

The gene calls are TRBV9 and TRBJ1-1, with D tentatively TRBD1 (5 bases). The CDR3 runs 14 residues. Germline V CDR1 and CDR2: SGDLS, YYNGEE. As DNA, the CDR3 is TGTGCTTCACAGGCGCAGGCAATGAACACTGAAGCTTTCTTT. This translates into CASQAQAMNTEAFF.

Only a few counts were recorded for this clone. V is TRBV4-3 and J is TRBJ2-2; the D is unclear. Germline V gene lookup returns CDR1 LGHNA and CDR2 YSLEER. The CDR3 contains 12 residues. V lost 2 bases, J lost 9 bases, and 7 bases lay in between. CDR3 amino acids: CASSQHNRELFF. CDR3 coding DNA: TGCGCCAGCAGCCAACATAACAGGGAGCTGTTTTTT.

V is TRBV29-1 and J is TRBJ1-1, with a possible D match to TRBD1 (6 bases). The CDR3 runs 12 residues. From germline, CDR1 is SQVTM and CDR2 ANQGSEA. V was clipped by 3 bases and J by 4 bases, with 9 bases between them. The CDR3 coding sequence is TGCAGCGTTGACAGGGGTGTCACTGAAGCTTTCTTT. Amino acid sequence: CSVDRGVTEAFF. Based on the CDR3 plus reference TRBV29-1 and TRBJ1-1, the full variable domain is SAVISQKPSRDICQRGTSLTIQCQVDSQVTMMFWYRQQPGQSLTLIATANQGSEATYESGFVIDKFPISRPNLTFSTLTVSNMSPEDSSIYLCSVDRGVTEAFFGQGTRLTVV.

This clone was detected a few times. The rearrangement joins TRBV7-2 to TRBJ1-2; no reliable D call. Germline V gene sequence: CDR1 SGHTA, CDR2 FQGNSA. V gave up 8 bases and J gave up 2 bases, with 24 bases separating them. The CDR3 covers 17 residues. The CDR3 here is CASERLAHDHSNYGYTF. The CDR3 DNA follows: TGTGCCAGCGAACGTTTAGCCCATGACCACTCGAACTATGGCTACACCTTC.

This chain joins TRBV7-3 and TRBJ2-3, with D uncertain. V gave up 3 bases and J gave up 1 base, with 14 bases separating them. Germline assignment: CDR1 SGHTA and CDR2 FQGTGA. This CDR3 has 16 amino acids. The CDR3 sequence: CASSFKGSDGTDTQYF. CDR3 nucleotides: TGTGCCAGCAGCTTCAAGGGCTCCGACGGCACAGATACGCAGTATTTT.

This chain links TRBV18 with TRBJ2-6, with no clear D. CDR3 length equals 16 residues. Trimming shortened V by 2 bases and J by 0 bases, and 8 bases separated the two germline ends. Germline CDR1 reads KGHSH; CDR2 reads LQKENI. CDR3 bases: TGTGCCAGCTCACCAAGTACGATCTCTGGGGCCAACGTCCTGACTTTC. This sequence encodes CASSPSTISGANVLTF. Full variable domain (outside the CDR3, taken from reference TRBV18 and TRBJ2-6): NAGVMQNPRHLVRRRGQEARLRCSPMKGHSHVYWYRQLPEEGLKFMVYLQKENIIDESGMPKERFSAEFPKEGPSILRIQQVVRGDSAAYFCASSPSTISGANVLTFGAGSRLTVL.

There are a few counts of this clone. The CDR3 sequence is CASRSTGNTGELFF. The CDR3 DNA reads as TGTGCCAGCAGGAGTACAGGGAACACCGGGGAGCTGTTTTTT. The rearrangement joins TRBV2 to TRBJ2-2, with D possibly matching TRBD1 (5 bases). V was cut by 6 bases and J by 1 base, with 9 bases left in between. Germline V gives CDR1 SNHLY, CDR2 FYNNEI. There are 14 residues in the CDR3.

This clone showed up just a few times. V is TRBV7-2 and J is TRBJ2-5; D is possibly TRBD1 or TRBD2 (5 bases each). V gave up 3 bases and J gave up 1 base, with 15 bases separating them. From germline, CDR1 is SGHTA and CDR2 FQGNSA. The CDR3 has 16 residues. CDR3 region: CASSLAGWDRQETQYF. The CDR3 region has the DNA TGTGCCAGCAGCTTGGCCGGGTGGGACCGCCAAGAGACCCAGTACTTC.

This clone was picked up a small number of times. The chain links TRBV2 to TRBJ2-3, with D perhaps TRBD1 or TRBD2 (5 bases each). Trimming removed 6 bases at V and 2 bases at J, with 12 bases between. The CDR3 sequence is 14 residues long. Germline V gene sequence: CDR1 SNHLY, CDR2 FYNNEI. As DNA, the CDR3 is TGTGCCAGCAGATACGGGGCGGCCACAGATACGCAGTATTTT. It encodes CASRYGAATDTQYF.

The chain is built from TRBV5-1 and TRBJ2-4; D tentatively fits TRBD1 or TRBD2 (5 bases each). Germline V gene sequence: CDR1 SGHRS, CDR2 YFSETQ. This CDR3 region has 14 residues. Trimming took off 2 bases at V and 2 bases at J, with 8 bases between the two ends. This CDR3 is CASSFGAPKNIQYF. The CDR3 bases are TGCGCCAGCAGCTTCGGGGCCCCCAAAAACATTCAGTACTTC. Full variable domain (outside the CDR3, taken from reference TRBV5-1 and TRBJ2-4): KAGVTQTPRYLIKTRGQQVTLSCSPISGHRSVSWYQQTPGQGLQFLFEYFSETQRNKGNFPGRFSGRQFSNSRSEMNVSTLELGDSALYLCASSFGAPKNIQYFGAGTRLSVL.

A few counts support this clone. The chain couples TRBV11-1 to TRBJ1-1, with 9 bases aligning to TRBD1. Per germline, CDR1 SGHAT and CDR2 FQDESV (reference sequence). The CDR3 has 14 amino acids. Losses at the gene ends were 5 bases for V and 12 bases for J; bases not matched to a gene: 13. CDR3 bases: TGTGCCAGCAGCCAAGGCATGGACAGGGGTAGATCTTTCTTT. This codes for CASSQGMDRGRSFF.

A note on this clone: The identical CDR3 is also encoded by other nucleotide sequences in the sample. CDR3 nucleotide sequence: TGCGCCAGCAGCTTGGAATCGTATGGCTACACCTTC. As protein: CASSLESYGYTF. The V and J genes are TRBV5-1 and TRBJ1-2; D unresolved. This CDR3 comprises 12 residues. Germline V gene data show CDR1 as SGHRS and CDR2 as YFSETQ. V dropped 0 bases and J dropped 5 bases, with 5 bases sitting between them. The complete variable domain, with remaining parts taken from reference TRBV5-1 and TRBJ1-2, reads KAGVTQTPRYLIKTRGQQVTLSCSPISGHRSVSWYQQTPGQGLQFLFEYFSETQRNKGNFPGRFSGRQFSNSRSEMNVSTLELGDSALYLCASSLESYGYTFGSGTRLTVV.

This clone was observed at least ten times. This chain uses TRBV4-1 with TRBJ2-5, with D possibly being TRBD1 or TRBD2 (5 bases each). With 3 bases removed from V and 4 bases from J, the gap between germline ends came to 15 bases. Germline V gives CDR1 MGHRA, CDR2 YSYEKL. The CDR3 totals 15 residues. DNA for the CDR3: TGCGCCAGCAGCCAGACCCCGGGGCCCGGAGAGACCCAGTACTTC. Translating it yields CASSQTPGPGETQYF.

This chain uses TRBV9 with TRBJ2-3, with D perhaps matching TRBD2 (6 bases). Per germline, CDR1 SGDLS and CDR2 YYNGEE. The CDR3 is 15 residues long. V was trimmed by 4 bases and J by 2 bases, leaving 14 bases between them. CDR3: CASSFRARDTDTQYF. The DNA of the CDR3 is TGTGCCAGCAGCTTTAGAGCGCGGGACACAGATACGCAGTATTTT.